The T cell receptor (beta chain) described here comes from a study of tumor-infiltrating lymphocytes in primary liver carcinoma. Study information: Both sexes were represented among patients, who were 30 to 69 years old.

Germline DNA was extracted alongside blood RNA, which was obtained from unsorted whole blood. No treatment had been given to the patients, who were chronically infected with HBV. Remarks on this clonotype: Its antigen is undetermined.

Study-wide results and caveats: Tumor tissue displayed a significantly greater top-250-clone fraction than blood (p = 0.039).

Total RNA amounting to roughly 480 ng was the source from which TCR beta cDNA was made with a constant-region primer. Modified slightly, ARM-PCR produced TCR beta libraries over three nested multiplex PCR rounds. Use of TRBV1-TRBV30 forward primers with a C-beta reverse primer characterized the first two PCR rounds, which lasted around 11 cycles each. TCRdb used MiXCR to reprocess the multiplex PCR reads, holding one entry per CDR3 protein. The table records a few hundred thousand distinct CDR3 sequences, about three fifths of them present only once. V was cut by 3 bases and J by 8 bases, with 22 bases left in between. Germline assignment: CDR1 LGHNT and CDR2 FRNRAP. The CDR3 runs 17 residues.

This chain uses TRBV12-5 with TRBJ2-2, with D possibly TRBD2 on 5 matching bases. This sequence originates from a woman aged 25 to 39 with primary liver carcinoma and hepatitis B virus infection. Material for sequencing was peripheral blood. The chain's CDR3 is CASGLNPSGWIGGELFF. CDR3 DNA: TGTGCTAGTGGTTTAAACCCCTCGGGGTGGATCGGGGGGGAGCTGTTTTTT. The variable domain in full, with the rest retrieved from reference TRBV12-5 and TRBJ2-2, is DARVTQTPRHKVTEMGQEVTMRCQPILGHNTVFWYRQTMMQGLELLAYFRNRAPLDDSGMPKDRFSAEMPDATLATLKIQPSEPRDSAVYFCASGLNPSGWIGGELFFGEGSRLTVL.